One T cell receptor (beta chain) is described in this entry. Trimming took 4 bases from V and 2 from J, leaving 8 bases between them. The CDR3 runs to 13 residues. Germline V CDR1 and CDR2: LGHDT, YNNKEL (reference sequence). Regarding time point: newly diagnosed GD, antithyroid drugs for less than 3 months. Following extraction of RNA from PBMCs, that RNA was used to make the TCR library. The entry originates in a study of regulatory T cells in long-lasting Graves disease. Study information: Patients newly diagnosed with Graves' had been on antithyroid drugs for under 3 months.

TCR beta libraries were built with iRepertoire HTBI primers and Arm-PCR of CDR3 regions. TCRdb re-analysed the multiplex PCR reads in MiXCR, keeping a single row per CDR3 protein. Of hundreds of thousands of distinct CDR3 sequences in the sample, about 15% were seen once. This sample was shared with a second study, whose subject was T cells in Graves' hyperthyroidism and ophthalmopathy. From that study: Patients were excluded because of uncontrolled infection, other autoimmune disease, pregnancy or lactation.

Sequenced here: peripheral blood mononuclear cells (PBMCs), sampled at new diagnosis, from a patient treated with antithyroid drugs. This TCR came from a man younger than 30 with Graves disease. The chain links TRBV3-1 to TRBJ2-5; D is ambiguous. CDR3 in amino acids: CASSRLEQETQYF. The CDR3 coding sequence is TGTGCCAGCAGCCGTTTGGAGCAAGAGACCCAGTACTTC.